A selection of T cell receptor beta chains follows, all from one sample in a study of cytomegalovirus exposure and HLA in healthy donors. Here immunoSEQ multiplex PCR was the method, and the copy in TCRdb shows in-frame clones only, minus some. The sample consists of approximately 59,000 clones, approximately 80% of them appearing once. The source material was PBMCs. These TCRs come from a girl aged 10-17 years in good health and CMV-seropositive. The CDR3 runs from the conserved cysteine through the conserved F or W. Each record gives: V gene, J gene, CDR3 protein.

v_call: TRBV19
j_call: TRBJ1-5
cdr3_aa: CASSATGRGQPQHF

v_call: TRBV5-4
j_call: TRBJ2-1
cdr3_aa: CASSPRRTSGIEQFF

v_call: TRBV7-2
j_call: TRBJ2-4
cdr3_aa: CASSLFEGKNIQYF

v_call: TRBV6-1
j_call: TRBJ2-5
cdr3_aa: CASRAGGQETQYF

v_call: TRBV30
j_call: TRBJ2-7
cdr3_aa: CAWSSTYEQYF

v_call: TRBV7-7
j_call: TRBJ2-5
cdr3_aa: CASSLGPGQGAETQYF

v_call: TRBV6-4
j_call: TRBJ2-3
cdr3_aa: CASSDAGGEADTQYF

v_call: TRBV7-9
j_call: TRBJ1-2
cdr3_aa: CASSSSRGPYGYTF

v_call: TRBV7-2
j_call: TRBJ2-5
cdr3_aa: CASSVWSGNQETQYF

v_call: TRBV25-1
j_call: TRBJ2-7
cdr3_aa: CASSGAPTYEQYF

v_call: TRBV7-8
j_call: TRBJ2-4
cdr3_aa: CASSSRPGTGGENIQYF

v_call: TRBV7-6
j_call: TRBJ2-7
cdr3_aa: CASSPSDSNYEQYF

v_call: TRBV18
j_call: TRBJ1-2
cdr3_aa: CASSPEREGYGYTF

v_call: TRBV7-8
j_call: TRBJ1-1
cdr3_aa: CASSSGGWTEAFF

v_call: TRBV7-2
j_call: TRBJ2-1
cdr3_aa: CASSLGDGRWWQFF

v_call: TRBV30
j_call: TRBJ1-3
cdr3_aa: CAGHSGNTIYF

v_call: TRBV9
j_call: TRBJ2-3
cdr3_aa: CASSGLAGGTSGDTQYF

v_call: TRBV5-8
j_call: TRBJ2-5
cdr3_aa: CASSLGLAGLLQETQYF

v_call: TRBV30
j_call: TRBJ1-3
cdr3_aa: CAWLGLFSGNTIYF